This is a list of T cell receptor beta chains from one sample in a study of long-term antiretroviral therapy in people with HIV. Libraries were prepared by immunoSEQ multiplex PCR; TCRdb keeps only in-frame clonotypes and omits some of them. The sample has 31,000 or so clones; 90% to 97% are singletons. This sample comprised unsorted PBMCs, obtained 6.5 to 6.6 years after starting antiretroviral therapy. The receptors originated from a man aged 25 to 45 with HIV. CDR3s include the opening cysteine and the closing phenylalanine or tryptophan. A D gene is named only where the DNA matches it firmly. Clone size is shown for a subset of rows, as once, few, many or a class of expanded clone.

D gene: .; clone size: .; J gene: TRBJ2-5; V gene: TRBV7-9; CDR3 DNA: TGTGCCAGCAGCTTCCTGGGAGGTTGGCCCGCCCAAGAGACCCAGTACTTC; CDR3 protein: CASSFLGGWPAQETQYF
D gene: .; clone size: once; J gene: TRBJ1-6; V gene: TRBV5-1; CDR3 DNA: TGCGCCAGCAGCTTGACGACCTCCTATAATTCACCCCTCCACTTT; CDR3 protein: CASSLTTSYNSPLHF
D gene: .; clone size: .; J gene: TRBJ2-4; V gene: TRBV13; CDR3 DNA: TGTGCCAGCAGCTTAGGCGGGGGAGCCAAAAACATTCAGTACTTC; CDR3 protein: CASSLGGGAKNIQYF
D gene: TRBD2; clone size: .; J gene: TRBJ2-7; V gene: TRBV6-5; CDR3 DNA: TGTGCCAGCTTCCACGGGGGGGAGCAGTACTTC; CDR3 protein: CASFHGGEQYF
D gene: TRBD2; clone size: .; J gene: TRBJ2-1; V gene: TRBV7-3; CDR3 DNA: TGTGCCAGCAGCTTATCGGGCGGGAGGGCCATGAATGAGCAGTTCTTC; CDR3 protein: CASSLSGGRAMNEQFF
D gene: TRBD2; clone size: .; J gene: TRBJ2-1; V gene: TRBV4-3; CDR3 DNA: TGCGCCAGCAGCCACAGCGGGAGGGATATCAATGAGCAGTTCTTC; CDR3 protein: CASSHSGRDINEQFF
D gene: .; clone size: .; J gene: TRBJ2-1; V gene: TRBV7-2; CDR3 DNA: TGTGCCAGCAGCTTAGATACTAGTCTAAACAATGAGCAGTTCTTC; CDR3 protein: CASSLDTSLNNEQFF
D gene: .; clone size: .; J gene: TRBJ2-7; V gene: TRBV2; CDR3 DNA: TGTGCCAGCAGTGCCGCCGACTTGGAAGAGCAGTACTTC; CDR3 protein: CASSAADLEEQYF
D gene: .; clone size: .; J gene: TRBJ2-3; V gene: TRBV21-1; CDR3 DNA: TGTGCCAGCCCGACGGGGGTGAGATCCACAGATACGCAGTATTTT; CDR3 protein: CASPTGVRSTDTQYF
D gene: TRBD2; clone size: once; J gene: TRBJ2-7; V gene: TRBV6-6; CDR3 DNA: TGTGCCAGCAGTCGGGGGGAATCCTACGAGCAGTACTTC; CDR3 protein: CASSRGESYEQYF
D gene: TRBD1; clone size: .; J gene: TRBJ2-7; V gene: TRBV6-1; CDR3 DNA: TGTGCCAGCAGCGACAGGGGCTACGAGCAGTACTTC; CDR3 protein: CASSDRGYEQYF
D gene: .; clone size: .; J gene: TRBJ2-6; V gene: TRBV5-4; CDR3 DNA: TGTGCCAGCAGCTTGGGGTTGCCTGGGGCCAACGTCCTGACTTTC; CDR3 protein: CASSLGLPGANVLTF
D gene: .; clone size: .; J gene: TRBJ2-5; V gene: TRBV5-1; CDR3 DNA: TGCGCCAGCAGTGTGGACCATCTGGAGACCCAGTACTTC; CDR3 protein: CASSVDHLETQYF
D gene: TRBD1; clone size: .; J gene: TRBJ2-2; V gene: TRBV16; CDR3 DNA: TGTGCCAGCAGCCAGAGGGACAGGAGGACCGGGGAGCTGTTTTTT; CDR3 protein: CASSQRDRRTGELFF
D gene: .; clone size: .; J gene: TRBJ2-5; V gene: TRBV6-1; CDR3 DNA: TGTGCCAGCAGTGAAGGGCTAGCAGGTGGGGAGACCCAGTACTTC; CDR3 protein: CASSEGLAGGETQYF
D gene: TRBD2; clone size: .; J gene: TRBJ2-7; V gene: TRBV2; CDR3 DNA: TGTGCCAGCAGTGATAGACTAGCGGGGGCCTACGAGCAGTACTTC; CDR3 protein: CASSDRLAGAYEQYF
D gene: .; clone size: .; J gene: TRBJ1-2; V gene: TRBV10-3; CDR3 DNA: TGTGCCATCAGGTCGGGGGGGGATGGCTACACCTTC; CDR3 protein: CAIRSGGDGYTF
D gene: .; clone size: .; J gene: TRBJ1-4; V gene: TRBV5-6; CDR3 DNA: TGTGCCAGCACCTTCGGCGGGGGGTGGTCGGAGAAACTGTTTTTT; CDR3 protein: CASTFGGGWSEKLFF
D gene: .; clone size: .; J gene: TRBJ1-2; V gene: TRBV28; CDR3 DNA: TGTGCCAGCAGTTTACCGGACTACTATGGCTACACCTTC; CDR3 protein: CASSLPDYYGYTF
D gene: TRBD1; clone size: .; J gene: TRBJ2-7; V gene: TRBV7-9; CDR3 DNA: TGTGCCAGCAGCCCTCCGGGACAGGGCTCCTACGAGCAGTACTTC; CDR3 protein: CASSPPGQGSYEQYF
D gene: .; clone size: .; J gene: TRBJ2-1; V gene: TRBV29-1; CDR3 DNA: TGCAGCGTATCGGGAAGACAGGTCTACAATGAGCAGTTCTTC; CDR3 protein: CSVSGRQVYNEQFF
D gene: TRBD2; clone size: .; J gene: TRBJ2-3; V gene: TRBV7-2; CDR3 DNA: TGTGCCAGCAGCCGGATCCAGCGGGAGTGGACAGATACGCAGTATTTT; CDR3 protein: CASSRIQREWTDTQYF
D gene: .; clone size: few; J gene: TRBJ2-1; V gene: TRBV5-4; CDR3 DNA: TGTGCCAGCAGCTTGGAAGGGGAGCAGTTCTTC; CDR3 protein: CASSLEGEQFF
D gene: TRBD1; clone size: .; J gene: TRBJ1-5; V gene: TRBV2; CDR3 DNA: TGTGCCAGCAGTCAGACAGGGGTGAGGAATCAGCCCCAGCATTTT; CDR3 protein: CASSQTGVRNQPQHF
D gene: TRBD2; clone size: once; J gene: TRBJ2-3; V gene: TRBV5-4; CDR3 DNA: TGTGCCAGCGCCTACCCGGCGGGGGGAGGAGATACGCAGTATTTT; CDR3 protein: CASAYPAGGGDTQYF
D gene: TRBD1; clone size: .; J gene: TRBJ1-2; V gene: TRBV2; CDR3 DNA: TGTGCCAGCAGTGAGGGACAGGTTAACTATGGCTACACCTTC; CDR3 protein: CASSEGQVNYGYTF
D gene: TRBD1; clone size: .; J gene: TRBJ2-3; V gene: TRBV13; CDR3 DNA: TGTGCCAGCAGCTTCCCCCCCCGAGGGGGCCTGGGAGATACGCAGTATTTT; CDR3 protein: CASSFPPRGGLGDTQYF
D gene: TRBD1; clone size: .; J gene: TRBJ1-1; V gene: TRBV5-5; CDR3 DNA: TGTGCCAGCAGCTTGGATTCGGGACAGGGGTTTTTTGGTGCTGAAGCTTTCTTT; CDR3 protein: CASSLDSGQGFFGAEAFF
D gene: .; clone size: few; J gene: TRBJ2-1; V gene: TRBV15; CDR3 DNA: TGTGCCACCTCAAGCTCCTACAATGAGCAGTTCTTC; CDR3 protein: CATSSSYNEQFF
D gene: .; clone size: .; J gene: TRBJ2-7; V gene: TRBV5-4; CDR3 DNA: TGTGCCAGCAGGCAAGAGGACCCCTACGAGCAGTACTTC; CDR3 protein: CASRQEDPYEQYF
D gene: TRBD2; clone size: .; J gene: TRBJ2-5; V gene: TRBV2; CDR3 DNA: TGTGCCAGCAGTGTTGTAGCGGGGGGGCTGGGAGAGACCCAGTACTTC; CDR3 protein: CASSVVAGGLGETQYF
D gene: .; clone size: .; J gene: TRBJ2-5; V gene: TRBV4-1; CDR3 DNA: TGCGCCAGCAGCCAAGAAGGGACCCAGTACTTC; CDR3 protein: CASSQEGTQYF
D gene: TRBD1; clone size: .; J gene: TRBJ2-7; V gene: TRBV5-1; CDR3 DNA: TGCGCCAGCAGCCGGGGACAGTACGAGCAGTACTTC; CDR3 protein: CASSRGQYEQYF
D gene: .; clone size: .; J gene: TRBJ2-7; V gene: TRBV11-1; CDR3 DNA: TGTGCCAGCAGCCCAGACCGAGGCTACGAGCAGTACTTC; CDR3 protein: CASSPDRGYEQYF
D gene: TRBD2; clone size: .; J gene: TRBJ2-7; V gene: TRBV30; CDR3 DNA: TGTGCCTGGAATCGAGGGGAGGGCGAGCAGTACTTC; CDR3 protein: CAWNRGEGEQYF
D gene: .; clone size: .; J gene: TRBJ2-1; V gene: TRBV19; CDR3 DNA: TGTGCCAGTAGTATCTCAATCTCCTACAATGAGCAGTTCTTC; CDR3 protein: CASSISISYNEQFF
D gene: .; clone size: .; J gene: TRBJ1-2; V gene: TRBV6-1; CDR3 DNA: TGTGCCAGCGGCCAGGGTCCCTATGGCTACACCTTC; CDR3 protein: CASGQGPYGYTF
D gene: TRBD1; clone size: few; J gene: TRBJ1-6; V gene: TRBV4-1; CDR3 DNA: TGCGCCAGCAGCCAGTCAGGGGGTAGGGATGAGTCACCCCTCCACTTT; CDR3 protein: CASSQSGGRDESPLHF
D gene: .; clone size: .; J gene: TRBJ2-5; V gene: TRBV11-1; CDR3 DNA: TGTGCCAGCAGCCCCGACGGTGGCCTCCAAGAGACCCAGTACTTC; CDR3 protein: CASSPDGGLQETQYF
D gene: TRBD1; clone size: .; J gene: TRBJ2-7; V gene: TRBV27; CDR3 DNA: TGTGCCAGCAGTCTCACAGGGGCCTACGAGCAGTACTTC; CDR3 protein: CASSLTGAYEQYF
D gene: .; clone size: .; J gene: TRBJ1-5; V gene: TRBV7-6; CDR3 DNA: TGTGCCAGCAGCTACGGGGGTAGCCAGCCCCAGCATTTT; CDR3 protein: CASSYGGSQPQHF
D gene: TRBD2; clone size: .; J gene: TRBJ2-3; V gene: TRBV2; CDR3 DNA: TGTGCCAGCAGAACAGCGGGACCTAGCACAGATACGCAGTATTTT; CDR3 protein: CASRTAGPSTDTQYF
D gene: TRBD2; clone size: .; J gene: TRBJ2-3; V gene: TRBV4-2; CDR3 DNA: TGTGCCAGCAGCCAAGGGTCTAGCGGGGAAGATACGCAGTATTTT; CDR3 protein: CASSQGSSGEDTQYF
D gene: .; clone size: .; J gene: TRBJ1-6; V gene: TRBV9; CDR3 DNA: TGTGCCAGCAGCCCACGAGAGGGGCCGGGGAAAAACTCCTATAATTCACCCCTCCACTTT; CDR3 protein: CASSPREGPGKNSYNSPLHF
D gene: .; clone size: .; J gene: TRBJ2-1; V gene: TRBV13; CDR3 DNA: TGTGCCAGCAGCTCGGGACGGAGATACAATGAGCAGTTCTTC; CDR3 protein: CASSSGRRYNEQFF
D gene: .; clone size: .; J gene: TRBJ1-3; V gene: TRBV7-2; CDR3 DNA: TGTGCCAGCAGCTCCGGACCTTTAGAAAGAAACACCATATATTTT; CDR3 protein: CASSSGPLERNTIYF
D gene: .; clone size: .; J gene: TRBJ1-5; V gene: TRBV5-5; CDR3 DNA: TGTGCCAGCAGCTTGAAGGGAAGCAGCAATCAGCCCCAGCATTTT; CDR3 protein: CASSLKGSSNQPQHF
D gene: TRBD1; clone size: .; J gene: TRBJ1-2; V gene: TRBV27; CDR3 DNA: TGTGCCAGCAGCGACCGGGACAGCGCACCTTCCTATGGCTACACCTTC; CDR3 protein: CASSDRDSAPSYGYTF
D gene: .; clone size: .; J gene: TRBJ2-5; V gene: TRBV7-2; CDR3 DNA: TGTGCCAGCAGCTTATTTTCCGGAGACCAAGAGACCCAGTACTTC; CDR3 protein: CASSLFSGDQETQYF